These 29 T cell receptor beta chains were sequenced from one sample in a study of PD-1 blockade in classical Hodgkin lymphoma (TCRdb year 2020). Library preparation was by the immunoSEQ multiplex PCR assay. This immuneACCESS table, as held by TCRdb, lists in-frame sequences with V and J called but not all clones. Of the missing ones, under half trace to an unresolved V gene in checked studies; the others have no known cause. The sample table shows about 22,000 clones, and around 74% are seen once. Together, the top ten hold roughly 1.2% of the sample. The time point label on this specimen signifies: cycle 4 day 1 (C4D1), after around six weeks of nivolumab. All trial patients had relapsed after autologous stem cell transplantation, with cohorts A, B and C differing in prior brentuximab vedotin exposure. Using a Miltenyi CD4+ T cell isolation kit, CD4+ T cells were purified from thawed PBMCs through magnetic negative selection.

The sample was CD4+ T cells from blood, taken before the fourth cycle of nivolumab. The receptor source for this set is a human donor with classical Hodgkin lymphoma.

The chain is built from TRBV18 and TRBJ2-1; D remains unclear. The germline V gene has CDR1 KGHSH and CDR2 LQKENI. V lost 3 bases and J lost 2, with 11 bases in between. The CDR3 extends over 15 amino acids. As DNA, the CDR3 is TGTGCCAGCTCACCCACAGCCGATCCCTACAATGAGCAGTTCTTC. Translated: CASSPTADPYNEQFF.

J is TRBJ2-1 and V is TRBV11-2; 7 bases are a match to TRBD2. The V and J ends lost 5 bases and 4 bases, in that order; junction bases with no gene match: 5. CDR3 length: 14 amino acids. Germline values: CDR1 SGHAT, CDR2 FQNNGV. The DNA for the CDR3 is TGTGCCAGCAGCCCCACGGGGGGATACAATGAGCAGTTCTTC. As protein: CASSPTGGYNEQFF.

V usage is TRBV7-2 and J usage is TRBJ2-1; tentative D call: TRBD2 (6 bases). This CDR3 comprises 18 residues. V lost 0 bases and J 0 bases, leaving 15 bases between the germline ends. CDR1 is SGHTA, CDR2 FQGNSA, per germline. The CDR3 loop is CASSLAGGMSSSYNEQFF. The CDR3 region has the DNA TGTGCCAGCAGCTTAGCGGGGGGTATGTCTAGCTCCTACAATGAGCAGTTCTTC. The full variable domain, in which reference TRBV7-2 and TRBJ2-1 provide the parts outside the CDR3, is GAGVSQSPSNKVTEKGKDVELRCDPISGHTALYWYRQSLGQGLEFLIYFQGNSAPDKSGLPSDRFSAERTGGSVSTLTIQRTQQEDSAVYLCASSLAGGMSSSYNEQFFGPGTRLTVL.

The chain employs TRBV19 and TRBJ1-4; a possible D gene is TRBD1 (5 bases). The CDR3 length is 15 residues. Deletions cut 5 bases from V and 8 bases from J, with 18 bases between. Germline CDR1 LNHDA, CDR2 SQIVND (reference sequence). CDR3 sequence (DNA): TGTGCCAGTAGTCCCCCCGGGACCTCGGGCGAAAAACTGTTTTTT. Its translation is CASSPPGTSGEKLFF.

The chain has TRBV6-6 and TRBJ2-7; no clear D gene. From germline, CDR1 is MNHNY and CDR2 SVGAGI (reference sequence). The ends were cut back, 6 bases at V and 1 base at J, with 10 bases in the middle. The CDR3 covers 13 residues. CDR3 sequence reads: CASSSGRSYEQYF. In DNA form, the CDR3 reads TGTGCCAGCAGCTCCGGACGATCCTACGAGCAGTACTTC.

The chain has TRBV29-1 and TRBJ2-2; the D is unclear. Trimming removed 4 bases at V and 3 bases at J, with 3 bases between. Germline CDR1 is SQVTM and CDR2 is ANQGSEA. CDR3 size: 11 residues. CDR3 sequence (DNA): TGCAGCGTTGGACACACCGGGGAGCTGTTTTTT. It translates to CSVGHTGELFF.

A single count supports this clone. V usage is TRBV28 and J usage is TRBJ2-7; 8 positions match TRBD2. With V trimmed by 5 bases and J by 4 bases, 10 bases remained unmatched. The germline V gene encodes CDR1 MDHEN and CDR2 SYDVKM. The length of the CDR3 is 15 residues. The CDR3 DNA reads TGTGCCAGCAGTGAGGCGGGGGGCGCGAGATACGAGCAGTACTTC. It specifies CASSEAGGARYEQYF.

The V gene is TRBV4-1, the J gene TRBJ2-7; 10 bases are a match to TRBD2. The CDR3 totals 15 residues. Germline V gene sequence: CDR1 MGHRA, CDR2 YSYEKL. V shed 8 bases and J 3 bases; nucleotides not matched to a gene: 10. This chain's CDR3 is CASAPTSGVLYEQYF. The DNA for the CDR3 is TGCGCCAGCGCCCCAACTAGCGGGGTGCTCTACGAGCAGTACTTC.

This chain connects TRBV6-4 to TRBJ2-2, with 10 nucleotides matching TRBD1. Trimming cost V 5 bases and J 3 bases; bases outside gene matches: 6. The CDR3 totals 16 residues. CDR1 and CDR2 (germline): MRHNA, SNTAGT. This CDR3 reads CASSPEGQGYTGELFF. The CDR3 bases are TGTGCCAGCAGTCCCGAGGGACAGGGGTACACCGGGGAGCTGTTTTTT.

The rearrangement links TRBV5-6 to TRBJ2-5; maybe TRBD1 (7 bases). The CDR3 runs 15 residues. The ends were cut back, 0 bases at V and 4 bases at J, with 13 bases in the middle. CDR1 and CDR2 (germline): SGHDT, YYEEEE. CDR3 nucleotides: TGTGCCAGCAGCTTGGTCGCTCAGGGGGGAGAGACCCAGTACTTC. Encoded protein: CASSLVAQGGETQYF.

The rearrangement joins TRBV7-3 to TRBJ2-2; TRBD2 might be the D (5 bases). The length of the CDR3 is 14 residues. Germline V CDR1 and CDR2: SGHTA, FQGTGA. The V end lost 1 base, the J end lost 6 bases, and 9 bases lay between the germline ends. Written as DNA, the CDR3 is TGTGCCAGCAGCTTAATAGGAGGTCCCGGGGAGCTGTTTTTT. Translating it yields CASSLIGGPGELFF.

The V and J genes are TRBV10-1 and TRBJ2-3; the D is unclear. Germline V gene data show CDR1 as WNHNN and CDR2 as SYGVQD (reference sequence). V shed 6 bases and J shed 6 bases, with 16 bases lying between them. The CDR3 runs 14 residues. The CDR3 DNA reads as TGCGCCAGCAGGGTCCCGTGGTTGGTTGATACGCAGTATTTT. This gives the protein CASRVPWLVDTQYF.

J is TRBJ1-2 and V is TRBV6-5; D may be TRBD1 (6 bases). CDR3 length equals 15 residues. Trimming removed 0 bases from V and 3 bases from J, with 11 bases in between. Germline V lookup: CDR1 MNHEY, CDR2 SVGAGI. The CDR3 region has the DNA TGTGCCAGCAGTTACTCGGGGGGCGCGGACTATGGCTACACCTTC. It encodes CASSYSGGADYGYTF.

The chain couples TRBV4-2 to TRBJ1-6, with 8 positions matching TRBD1. The CDR3 loop spans 18 amino acids. The germline V gene encodes CDR1 LGHNA and CDR2 YNFKEQ. V lost 1 base, J lost 1 base, and 6 bases stayed unmatched. The CDR3 spells CASSQASGGISYNSPLHF. The DNA of the CDR3 is TGTGCCAGCAGCCAAGCTTCAGGGGGCATATCCTATAATTCACCCCTCCACTTT.

This clone was observed a few times. This chain links TRBV30 with TRBJ2-5; D remains ambiguous. The V gene lost 4 bases and the J gene lost 5 bases, with 11 bases spanning the gap. The CDR3 totals 12 residues. Germline V CDR1 and CDR2: GTSNPN, SVGIG (reference sequence). CDR3 bases: TGTGCCTGGACTCCTGTGTTGGAGACCCAGTACTTC. It yields the protein CAWTPVLETQYF.

The gene calls are TRBV6-1 and TRBJ1-2; D gene uncertain. CDR1 and CDR2 from the germline V gene are MNHNS and SASEGT. V lost 5 bases to trimming and J lost 8 bases, with 15 bases between them. The CDR3 extends over 13 amino acids. CDR3 nucleotides: TGTGCCAGCAGTAAGACTTCCCATAGGGGCTACACCTTC. This sequence encodes CASSKTSHRGYTF.

This clone showed up just a few times. CDR3 bases: TGTGCCAGTGAGGGGAAGGGTAGGGCTCTCCACTTT. It specifies CASEGKGRALHF. The V and J genes are TRBV19 and TRBJ1-6; a possible D gene is TRBD1 (5 bases). The germline CDR1 and CDR2 sequences are LNHDA and SQIVND (reference sequence). CDR3 length equals 12 residues. Trimming removed 8 bases from V and 16 bases from J, with 18 bases in between.

V and J are TRBV4-3 and TRBJ2-7; D is tentatively TRBD1 or TRBD2 (5 bases each). Germline-derived CDR1 and CDR2 are LGHNA and YSLEER. V was cut by 4 bases and J by 4 bases, with 11 bases left in between. The CDR3 length is 13 residues. The DNA of the CDR3 is TGCGCCAGCAGCCCCCGGGACGGATACGAGCAGTACTTC. Its translation is CASSPRDGYEQYF.

The chain employs TRBV7-9 and TRBJ2-1; the D gene is possibly TRBD1 (5 bases). CDR3 length equals 13 residues. V gave up 1 base and J gave up 8 bases, with 9 bases separating them. Germline V gives CDR1 SEHNR, CDR2 FQNEAQ (reference sequence). The CDR3: CASSLDIGDEQFF. The CDR3 nucleotides are TGTGCCAGCAGCTTAGACATAGGGGATGAGCAGTTCTTC.

The chain recombines TRBV30 with TRBJ2-5, with 9 bases that match TRBD2. Per germline, CDR1 GTSNPN and CDR2 SVGIG (reference sequence). V was clipped by 4 bases and J by 2 bases; unmatched bases: 8. The CDR3 length is 15 residues. In DNA form, the CDR3 reads TGTGCCTGGAAGGGGGTAGCGGGGGTACAAGAGACCCAGTACTTC. Its protein is CAWKGVAGVQETQYF.

Here the CDR3 reads CASSLTRQGGGEQFF. CDR3 nucleotides: TGTGCCAGCAGCTTAACCAGACAGGGGGGTGGTGAGCAGTTCTTC. V is TRBV7-2 and J is TRBJ2-1, with 9 bases matching TRBD1. This CDR3 has 15 amino acids. V lost 2 bases, J lost 9 bases, and 8 bases stayed unmatched. Germline V lookup: CDR1 SGHTA, CDR2 FQGNSA.

This clone was seen just once. The J gene is TRBJ2-1, the V gene TRBV4-2, with 9 bases that match TRBD2. This CDR3 region has 15 residues. Losses at the gene ends were 3 bases for V and 9 bases for J; bases not matched to a gene: 9. CDR1 is LGHNA, CDR2 YNFKEQ, per germline. This CDR3 reads CASSQAGTSLGEQFF. For the CDR3, the DNA is TGTGCCAGCAGCCAGGCCGGGACTAGCCTAGGTGAGCAGTTCTTC.

The chain has TRBV7-2 and TRBJ2-5; perhaps TRBD2 as D (6 bases). V was clipped by 2 bases and J by 4 bases, with 11 bases between them. Germline assignment: CDR1 SGHTA and CDR2 FQGNSA. This CDR3 contains 14 residues. The CDR3 reads CASSLRWGGETQYF. For the CDR3, the DNA is TGTGCCAGCAGCTTAAGATGGGGAGGAGAGACCCAGTACTTC.

The V gene is TRBV14, the J gene TRBJ1-4; D perhaps matches TRBD1 (5 bases). Germline CDR1 reads SGHDN; CDR2 reads FVKESK. V dropped 0 bases and J dropped 12 bases, with 17 bases sitting between them. The CDR3 has 15 amino acids. The CDR3: CASSQDSHPVRELFF. CDR3 DNA: TGTGCCAGCAGCCAAGATAGCCACCCCGTCAGGGAACTGTTTTTT.

CDR3 region: CASSLKFEKLFF. Written as DNA, the CDR3 is TGTGCCAGCAGCTTGAAGTTTGAAAAACTGTTTTTT. The V call is TRBV7-2, the J call TRBJ1-4; no firm D call. CDR1 and CDR2 from the germline V gene are SGHTA and FQGNSA. Trimming stripped 3 bases from V and 7 bases from J, with 6 bases between. This CDR3 comprises 12 residues.

V gene TRBV7-9 combines with J gene TRBJ1-2; 7 bases map to TRBD1. This CDR3 has 13 residues. The ends lost 1 base at V and 8 bases at J; junction bases unmatched: 4. The germline V gene has CDR1 SEHNR and CDR2 FQNEAQ (reference sequence). The CDR3 protein is CASSLGGGSGYTF. The DNA of the CDR3 is TGTGCCAGCAGCTTAGGAGGGGGCTCGGGCTACACCTTC.

The V gene is TRBV6-5, the J gene TRBJ1-2; weak D call: TRBD1 (5 bases). Germline CDR1 reads MNHEY; CDR2 reads SVGAGI. CDR3 length: 14 amino acids. Trimming took off 2 bases at V and 0 bases at J, with 7 bases between the two ends. Here the CDR3 reads CASSYAGPNYGYTF. For the CDR3, the DNA is TGTGCCAGCAGTTACGCAGGGCCTAACTATGGCTACACCTTC.

The V and J genes are TRBV11-2 and TRBJ1-2; D gene uncertain. Germline V gene sequence: CDR1 SGHAT, CDR2 FQNNGV. The CDR3 is made up of 13 amino acids. The V and J ends lost 5 bases and 2 bases respectively, with 9 bases between them. The DNA of the CDR3 is TGTGCCAGCAGCCCAAGGGAGAACTATGGCTACACCTTC. The encoded protein is CASSPRENYGYTF.

On this clone itself: Mismatch with germline at one junction end may stem from a read error. V usage is TRBV7-2 and J usage is TRBJ2-2; tentative D call: TRBD1 (6 bases). Germline lookup yields CDR1 SGHTA and CDR2 FQGNSA. The CDR3 spans 13 residues. In DNA form, the CDR3 reads TGTGCCAGCAGCCTAGCAGGGGCCGGGGAGCTGTTTTTT. Translated: CASSLAGAGELFF.